This TCR beta chain appears in the sequencing data of a study of metastatic and nonmetastatic thyroid tumors. Turning to the study itself: Repertoires from malignant and benign thyroid patients were compared across blood and tumor or nodule tissue. Study-wide results and caveats: Reportedly, malignant thyroid tumors had significantly higher TCR beta diversity than benign nodules, in blood and tumor.

Original data processing: Clinicopathological groups supplied CDR3 differences that were used to build a distant-metastasis classifier for papillary thyroid cancer. Via MiXCR, TCRdb re-called the PCR reads. These V and J calls rely on TCRdb rather than the paper's analysis. The sample includes 30,000 to 40,000 clones, about 29% of them seen just once. This clone was detected a few times. Its antigen is currently unknown. All patients were untreated before thyroid surgery. The receptor was derived from a female donor with papillary thyroid cancer or a benign thyroid nodule (not recorded which). Some clones in this sample may be carry-over from other donors' samples. Sequencing was carried out using blood.

The CDR3 sequence is CANRLRDGYTF. In nucleotides, the CDR3 is TGTGCCAACAGGCTCCGAGATGGCTACACCTTC. This chain joins TRBV6-2 or TRBV6-3 and TRBJ1-2; TRBD1 might be the D (5 bases). Per germline, CDR1 MNHEY and CDR2 SVGEGT. V gave up 10 bases and J gave up 6 bases, with 12 bases separating them. This CDR3 comprises 11 residues.